Following are 2 T cell receptor beta chains from one sample sequenced in a study of cytomegalovirus exposure and HLA in healthy donors. Primers for the PCR totalled 60 Vbeta and 13 Jbeta. This table comes from immunoSEQ multiplex PCR, and its TCRdb copy is limited to in-frame clones, with some not included. The data show 130,000 to 150,000 clones, about 79% seen once. The specimen sequenced was PBMCs. All receptors derive from a male donor in good health and CMV-seronegative.

The rearrangement joins TRBV30 to TRBJ2-7, with D hard to call. The germline V gene encodes CDR1 GTSNPN and CDR2 SVGIG (reference sequence). V was trimmed by 0 bases and J by 7 bases, leaving 10 bases between them. The CDR3 loop spans 12 amino acids. Here the CDR3 DNA reads TGTGCCTGGAGTGTGGCCCAGATAGAGCAGTACTTC. It is translated as CAWSVAQIEQYF.

The chain uses TRBV5-1 and TRBJ1-4; 7 bases line up with TRBD1. Germline V gene data show CDR1 as SGHRS and CDR2 as YFSETQ. This CDR3 contains 13 residues. V trimming: 4 bases; J trimming: 8 bases; junction bases outside the gene matches: 5. DNA of the CDR3: TGCGCCAGCAGCGTCGGACAGGTCGAAAAACTGTTTTTT. It translates to CASSVGQVEKLFF.